This TCR beta chain was identified during a study of blood T cell repertoires in COVID-19. This CDR3 is 19 amino acids long. The ends were cut back, 4 bases at V and 0 bases at J, with 18 bases in the middle. The germline CDR1 and CDR2 sequences are KGHDR and SFDVKD. Sequencing was performed with immunoSEQ multiplex PCR; in TCRdb, only in-frame clones are kept and a portion is missing. This table holds about 200,000 clones, 80% to 90% found once. This chain joins TRBV24-1 and TRBJ2-6; possible D gene TRBD2, 6 bases. The sample consisted of PBMCs or T cells enriched from blood (not recorded which). The receptor comes from a middle-aged woman with acute COVID-19. The CDR3 here is CATSESPGTGVSGANVLTF. In DNA form, the CDR3 reads TGTGCCACCAGTGAATCGCCCGGGACGGGGGTCTCTGGGGCCAACGTCCTGACTTTC.